The T cell receptor (beta chain) described here comes from a study of cytomegalovirus exposure and HLA in healthy donors. Study outcomes and limitations: Highest at DRB1 and lowest at HLA-C, TCR association rates differed among HLA loci in a later analysis.

This clone appeared a few times. The target antigen is unknown. Both 60 Vbeta primers and 13 Jbeta primers went into the PCR. Sequencing used immunoSEQ multiplex PCR; TCRdb keeps in-frame clones, though not all of them. The repertoire holds around 130,000 clones, approximately 72% seen once, with 5.5% to 7.5% in the top ten. This clonotype originated in a woman aged 60-75 years in good health and CMV-seronegative. Sequencing was carried out using PBMCs.

CDR3 DNA: TGTGCCAGCAGCCCCCTTAGCGGGAGGGCGGGGGAGCAGTACTTC. Translation: CASSPLSGRAGEQYF. The gene calls are TRBV5-6 and TRBJ2-7, with 11 bases matching TRBD2. Unmatched junction bases numbered 10, after V lost 4 bases and J lost 7 bases. The CDR3 consists of 15 residues. Germline-derived CDR1 and CDR2 are SGHDT and YYEEEE.